This TCR beta chain is from a study of T cells in Graves' hyperthyroidism and ophthalmopathy. Amplified TCR beta CDR3 regions came from RNA transcripts. The HTBI primer set served for first-round RT-PCR of the TCR CDR3. TCRdb used MiXCR to reprocess the multiplex PCR reads, holding one entry per CDR3 protein. The sample lists around 760,000 distinct CDR3 sequences; roughly a third were seen once. PBMCs stemmed from 10 ml fresh peripheral blood. The V and J ends lost 6 bases and 2 bases respectively, with 10 bases between them. The V gene's germline CDR1 is SGHTA and CDR2 FQGTGA. The CDR3 is 14 amino acids. The sample holds one count of this clonotype.

The sequencing input was blood. The sequence was collected from a woman between 40 and 55 years old with Graves' hyperthyroidism. This sequence joins TRBV7-3 and TRBJ2-2; maybe TRBD2 (5 bases). The CDR3 loop reads CASRDEGNTGELFF. CDR3 nucleotide sequence: TGTGCCAGCAGGGATGAGGGAAACACCGGGGAGCTGTTTTTT. Drawing the rest from reference TRBV7-3 and TRBJ2-2, the complete variable domain is GAGVSQTPSNKVTEKGKYVELRCDPISGHTALYWYRQSLGQGPEFLIYFQGTGAADDSGLPNDRFFAVRPEGSVSTLKIQRTERGDSAVYLCASRDEGNTGELFFGEGSRLTVL.